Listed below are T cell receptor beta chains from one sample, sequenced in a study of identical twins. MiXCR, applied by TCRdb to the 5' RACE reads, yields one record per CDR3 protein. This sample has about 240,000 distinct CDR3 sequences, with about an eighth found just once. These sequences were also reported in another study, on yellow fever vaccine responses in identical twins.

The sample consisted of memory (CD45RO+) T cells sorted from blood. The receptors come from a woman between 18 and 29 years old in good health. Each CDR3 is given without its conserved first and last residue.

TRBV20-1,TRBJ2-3,SAGGLDEAQY
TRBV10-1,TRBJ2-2,ASSRDSANTGELF
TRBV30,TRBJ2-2,ALTANTGELF
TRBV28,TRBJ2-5,ASSLPRDGFQYQETQY
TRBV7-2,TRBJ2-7,ASSLGSSGRANLGYEQY
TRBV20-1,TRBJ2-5,SARDLTVQETQY
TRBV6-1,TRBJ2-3,ANQRLAGEGTDTQY
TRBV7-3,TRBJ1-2,ARYNRALNYGYT
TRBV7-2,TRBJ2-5,ASSIAGETQY
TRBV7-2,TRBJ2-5,ASSLGQGKVKTQY
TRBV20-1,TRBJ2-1,SALPGGRYNEQF
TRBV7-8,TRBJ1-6,ASSLAGGRLDSPLH
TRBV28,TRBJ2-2,ASSSGGRGRTGELF
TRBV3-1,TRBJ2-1,ASSQAVPQGQF
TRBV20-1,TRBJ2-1,SARNKRSTSSYNEQF
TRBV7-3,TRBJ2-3,ASSLDRAYTDTQY
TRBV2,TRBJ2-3,ASSDLADYTDTQY
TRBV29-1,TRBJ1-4,SVEDRGEGEKLF
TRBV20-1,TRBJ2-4,SAQLAGGTKNIQY
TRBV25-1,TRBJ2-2,ASSEVGRGNTGELF
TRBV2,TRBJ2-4,ASSGGDGLAKNIQY
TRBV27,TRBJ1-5,ASSTLGGAGQPQH
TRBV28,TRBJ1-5,ASSFNGGTQPQH
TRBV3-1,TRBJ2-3,ASSQGAMTSGDTQY
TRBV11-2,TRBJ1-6,ASTVGLNSPLH
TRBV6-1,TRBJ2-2,ASSEVPSANTGELF
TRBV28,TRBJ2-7,ASSGTPTYEQY
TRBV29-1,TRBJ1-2,SVEDPKVAGSYGYT
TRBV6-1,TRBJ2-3,ASSEPGQGLDTQY
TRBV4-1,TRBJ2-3,ASSPLAGNTDTQY
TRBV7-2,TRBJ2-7,ASSLVSGTGSEQY
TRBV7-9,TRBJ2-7,ASSLVGLAGSYEQY
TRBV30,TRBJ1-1,AWSLRQGVAF
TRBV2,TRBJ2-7,ASKGSGTPYEQY
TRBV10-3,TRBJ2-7,AISREYEQY
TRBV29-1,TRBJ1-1,SVEVEGRITEAF
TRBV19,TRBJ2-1,ASAGTAYNEQF
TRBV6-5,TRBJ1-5,ASSYTTGGQPQH
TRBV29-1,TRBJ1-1,SVEAGVPEAF
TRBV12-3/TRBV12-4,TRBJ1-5,ASSIKTANQPQH
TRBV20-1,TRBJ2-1,SAQREGLYNEQF
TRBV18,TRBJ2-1,ASSPPTTAEQF
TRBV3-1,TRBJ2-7,ASSRGGTYEQY
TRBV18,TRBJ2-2,ASSPTGRLAASNTGELF
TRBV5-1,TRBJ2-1,ASSFRTGGIDEQF
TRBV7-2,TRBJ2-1,ASSSGVGSYNEQF
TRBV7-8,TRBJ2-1,ASSWDRDNEQF
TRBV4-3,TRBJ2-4,ASSQAPGTSDVAKNIQY
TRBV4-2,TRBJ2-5,ASSQGAGTGGVFETQY
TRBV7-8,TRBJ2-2,ASSPTTRDGELF
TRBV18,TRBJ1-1,ASSPLPGQGGLEAF